The clone carrying this TCR beta chain was seen many times. Per germline, CDR1 SGHTA and CDR2 FQGNSA. The CDR3 totals 15 residues. Trimming removed 2 bases from V and 9 bases from J; junction bases left unmatched: 6. The sample belongs to a study of regulatory T cells in long-lasting Graves disease. Time point described: newly diagnosed GD, antithyroid drugs for less than 3 months. RNA extracted from PBMCs served as the sequencing template. Building the TCR beta libraries relied on iRepertoire HTBI primers, and CDR3 regions underwent Arm-PCR. One entry per CDR3 protein results from TCRdb running MiXCR on the multiplex PCR reads. This table has over 450,000 distinct CDR3 sequences, more than 10% appearing once. The same sample was also used in a study of T cells in Graves' hyperthyroidism and ophthalmopathy. That source reports: Using the HTBI primer set, a first-round RT-PCR was run on the TCR CDR3.

The clonotype was recovered from a woman aged 25 to 45 with Graves disease. This chain uses TRBV7-2 with TRBJ1-6, with 8 bases that match TRBD1. The material was peripheral blood mononuclear cells (PBMCs), obtained at new diagnosis, from a patient treated with antithyroid drugs. CDR3 loop: CASSLHSGGVSPLHF. CDR3 bases: TGTGCCAGCAGCTTACACTCAGGGGGCGTTTCACCCCTCCACTTT.